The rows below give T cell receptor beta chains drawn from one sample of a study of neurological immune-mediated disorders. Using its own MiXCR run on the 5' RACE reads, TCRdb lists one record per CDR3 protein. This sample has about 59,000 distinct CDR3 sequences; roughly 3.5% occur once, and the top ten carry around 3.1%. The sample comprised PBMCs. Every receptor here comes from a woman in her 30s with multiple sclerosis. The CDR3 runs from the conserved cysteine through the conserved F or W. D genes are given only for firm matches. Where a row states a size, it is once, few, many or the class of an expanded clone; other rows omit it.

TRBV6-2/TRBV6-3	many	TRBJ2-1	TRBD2	TGTGCCAGCAGTACCCTCAGACTAGCGGGAGGGGTTGGAAATGAGCAGTTCTTC	CASSTLRLAGGVGNEQFF
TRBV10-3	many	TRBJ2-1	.	TGTGCCATCAAGGGTGGGGAGGCAGGGCTCGATGAGCAGTTCTTC	CAIKGGEAGLDEQFF
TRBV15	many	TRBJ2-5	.	TGTGCCACCAAATCAGGCCTTACTAGTACCCAAGAGACCCAGTACTTC	CATKSGLTSTQETQYF
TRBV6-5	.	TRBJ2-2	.	TGTGCCAGCAGTTACCTTCCGGGGGCGAGTGGGGAGCTGTTTTTT	CASSYLPGASGELFF
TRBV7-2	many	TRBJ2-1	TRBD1	TGTGCCAGCAGTCCGGGACAGACCCACAATGAGCAGTTCTTC	CASSPGQTHNEQFF
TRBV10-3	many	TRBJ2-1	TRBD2	TGTGCCATCAAGGCGGGTGAAGCGGGAGATCGGCAGTTCTTC	CAIKAGEAGDRQFF
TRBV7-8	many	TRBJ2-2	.	TGTGCCAGCAGCCTCGGGGGAAGGGGCGGGGAGCTGTTTTTT	CASSLGGRGGELFF
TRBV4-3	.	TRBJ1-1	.	TGCGCCAGCAGCTACACGGCATTACAGGGAACGAACACTGAAGCTTTCTTT	CASSYTALQGTNTEAFF
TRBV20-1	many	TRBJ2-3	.	TGCAGTGCTAGAGAAGGGGCTAGCGGCACAGATACGCAGTATTTT	CSAREGASGTDTQYF
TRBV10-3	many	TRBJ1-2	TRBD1	TGTGCCATCAGCCCCGACAGGGACGGGTATGGCTACACCTTC	CAISPDRDGYGYTF
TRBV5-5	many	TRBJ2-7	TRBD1	TGTGCCAGCAGCTCCCAGGGGGCGACTTGGGTCGAGCAGTACTTC	CASSSQGATWVEQYF
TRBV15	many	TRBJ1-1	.	TGTGCCACCAGCAGAGATCGGACCTGGAACACTGAAGCTTTCTTT	CATSRDRTWNTEAFF
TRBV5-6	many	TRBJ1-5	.	TGTGCCAGCAGCCTCCTATCGGGGACGAACAATCAGCCCCAGCATTTT	CASSLLSGTNNQPQHF
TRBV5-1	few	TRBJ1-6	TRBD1	TGCGCCAGCAGCACGGGGGACAGAAATTCACCCCTCCACTTT	CASSTGDRNSPLHF
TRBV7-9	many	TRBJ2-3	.	TGTGCCAGCAGCTTGCTGGGGGTGGGCACAGATACGCAGTATTTT	CASSLLGVGTDTQYF
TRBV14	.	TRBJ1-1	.	TGTGCCAGCAGCCCTACAGGGAGGGGGAACACTGAAGCTTTCTTT	CASSPTGRGNTEAFF
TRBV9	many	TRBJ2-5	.	TGTGCCAGCGGCCAGGGACAAGAGACCCAGTACTTC	CASGQGQETQYF
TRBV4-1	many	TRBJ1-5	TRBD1	TGCGCCAGCTCCTGGATACCCGTCCGGGACAGCCCGAATCAGCCCCAGCATTTT	CASSWIPVRDSPNQPQHF
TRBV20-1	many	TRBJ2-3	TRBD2	TGCAGTGCTAGGCCGACGGGAGGGCCCTCGGATACGCAGTATTTT	CSARPTGGPSDTQYF
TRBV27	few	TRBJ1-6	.	TGTGCCAGCAGTTTGGAGGGAAGATTGTCACCCCTCAACTTT	CASSLEGRLSPLNF
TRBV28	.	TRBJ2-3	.	TGTGCCAGCAGTTTTTTTGGGGGAGGCACAGATACGCAGTATTTT	CASSFFGGGTDTQYF
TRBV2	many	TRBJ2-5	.	TGTGCCAGCGGGAAGGGACCGGGGACTCAAGAGACCCAGTACTTC	CASGKGPGTQETQYF
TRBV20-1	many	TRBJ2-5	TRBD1	TGCAGTGCTGGGAGCACGGGACAGGGCCAAGAGACCCAGTACTTC	CSAGSTGQGQETQYF
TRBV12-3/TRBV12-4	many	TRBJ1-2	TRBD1	TGTGCCAGCAGTCTCGGACAGGGTATCAGCTACACCTTC	CASSLGQGISYTF
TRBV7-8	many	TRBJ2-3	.	TGTGCCAGCAGCCCCCTCCAAGATACGCAGTATTTT	CASSPLQDTQYF
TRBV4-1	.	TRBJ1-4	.	TGCGCCAGCAGCCAAGGGCTAGGTACAGATGAAAAACTGTTTTTT	CASSQGLGTDEKLFF
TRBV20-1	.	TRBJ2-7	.	TGCAGTGCTCTCGGACAAGACTCCTACGAGCAGTACTTC	CSALGQDSYEQYF
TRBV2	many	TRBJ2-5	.	TGTGCCAGCAGCCGGGACCCCCAAGAGACCCAGTACTTC	CASSRDPQETQYF
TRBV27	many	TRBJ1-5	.	TGTGCCAGCAGTTTACAGTCTCCGCGTAGCGGTCAGCCCCAGAATTTT	CASSLQSPRSGQPQNF
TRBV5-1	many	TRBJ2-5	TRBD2	TGCGCCAGCGGACTACTAGCGGGGGAAAAAGAGACCCAGTACTTC	CASGLLAGEKETQYF
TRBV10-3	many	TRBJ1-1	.	TGTGCCATCAGGGCGTGGGAGGGGAACACTGAAGCTTTCTTT	CAIRAWEGNTEAFF
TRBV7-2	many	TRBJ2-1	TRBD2	TGTGCCAGCAGCCCTACTAGCGGGAGATTTGGCAATGAGCAGTTCTTC	CASSPTSGRFGNEQFF
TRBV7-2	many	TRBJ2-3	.	TGTGCCAGCAGCCCTTTCCCAAGGGGCACAGATACGCAGTATTTT	CASSPFPRGTDTQYF
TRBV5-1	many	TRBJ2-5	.	TGCGCCAGCAGCCGACTAGTCCAAGAGACCCAGTACTTC	CASSRLVQETQYF
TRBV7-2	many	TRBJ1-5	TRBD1	TGTGCCAGCAGGGAGGGACAGGGGGGTCAGCCCCAGCATTTT	CASREGQGGQPQHF
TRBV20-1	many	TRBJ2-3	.	TGCAGTGCTAGAGTCTCCCTAGACCCCCTTAGCACAGATACGCAGTATTTT	CSARVSLDPLSTDTQYF